Listed below are T cell receptor beta chains from one sample, sequenced in a study of blood T cells in healthy people across ages. TCRdb redid the calling of the 5' RACE reads with MiXCR, one entry per CDR3 protein. The sample carries about 1,500,000 distinct CDR3 sequences, 35% to 45% recorded once. Sequencing used blood. These receptors all stem from a woman younger than 35 in good health. CDR3s include the opening cysteine and the closing phenylalanine or tryptophan.

v_gene	j_gene	CDR3aa
TRBV6-6	TRBJ2-7	CASSHRVQGEQYF
TRBV6-2/TRBV6-3	.	CASTETREGYPYEQYF
TRBV6-5	TRBJ1-2	CASSYSDKGVNYGYTF
TRBV27	TRBJ2-5	CASTLSQPPSDEQYF
TRBV2	TRBJ2-4	CASSEGGWSGLAKNIQYF
TRBV7-6	TRBJ2-6	CASTRGANVLTF
TRBV27	TRBJ1-5	CASSLGWSNQPQHF
TRBV3-1	TRBJ2-3	CASSQFVTSTDTQYF
TRBV6-1	TRBJ2-3	CASSPSGTTDTQYF
TRBV6-5	TRBJ1-1	CASQRHQNTEAFF
TRBV18	TRBJ1-2	CASSPRGTGDHYGYTF
TRBV20-1	TRBJ2-1	CSAEVSSYNEQFF
TRBV6-5	TRBJ1-4	CASSYGGEIEKLFF
TRBV10-3	TRBJ1-4	CAISEDRGPDNEKLFF
TRBV6-5	TRBJ2-3	CAIQGTDTQYF
TRBV9	TRBJ2-3	CASSVVGDRWGGTDTQYF
TRBV4-1	TRBJ1-2	CASSQDLGWGTSYGYTF
TRBV20-1	TRBJ2-2	CSASIVGLAATGELFF
TRBV16	TRBJ2-3	CASSQTRRQADTQYF
TRBV7-6	TRBJ1-5	CASSLQASTDYSNQPQHF
TRBV5-1	TRBJ1-6	CASSLADSSYNSPLHF
TRBV27	TRBJ2-3	CASTFGATYTDTQYF
TRBV6-5	TRBJ2-7	CASFRAGAYEQYF
TRBV20-1	TRBJ2-3	CSARGASGATDTQSF
TRBV6-4	TRBJ2-3	CASSPEVGPGNTQYF
TRBV4-1	TRBJ2-5	CASATSSQVVGETQYF
TRBV29-1	TRBJ2-1	CSVGGTGKHEQFF
TRBV7-2	TRBJ2-7	CASKAIAGTSYEQYF
TRBV20-1	TRBJ2-2	CSAALNRDRELFF
TRBV20-1	TRBJ2-1	CSADSGRVYNEQFF
TRBV20-1	TRBJ2-3	CSARPGQGAGDTQYF
TRBV4-1	TRBJ2-2	CASSFMTGELFF
TRBV20-1	TRBJ2-5	CSARLPPHTGFNEQYF
TRBV6-1	TRBJ2-5	CASPVVAGGETQYF
TRBV25-1	.	CASRANLVGEQYF
TRBV20-1	TRBJ1-2	CSANPHQGTNYGYTF
TRBV7-2	TRBJ2-7	CASSPGPANPYEQYF
TRBV6-5	TRBJ2-3	CASSLWTSGSSTDTQYF
TRBV11-2	TRBJ1-2	CASSSPRALIDGYTF